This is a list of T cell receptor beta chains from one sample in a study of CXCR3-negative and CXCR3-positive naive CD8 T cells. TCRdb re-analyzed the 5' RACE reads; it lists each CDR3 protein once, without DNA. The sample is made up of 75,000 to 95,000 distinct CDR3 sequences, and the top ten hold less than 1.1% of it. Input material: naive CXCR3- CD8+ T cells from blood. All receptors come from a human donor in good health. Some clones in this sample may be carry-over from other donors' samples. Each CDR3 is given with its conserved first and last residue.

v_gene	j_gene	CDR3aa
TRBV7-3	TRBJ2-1	CASSPAAGFYNEQFF
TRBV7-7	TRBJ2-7	CASSVVLGDEQYF
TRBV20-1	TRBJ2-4	CSATFVRVARNIQYF
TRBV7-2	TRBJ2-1	CASSGASDRVFNEQFF
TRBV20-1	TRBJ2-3	CSARDHASGGDTDTQYF
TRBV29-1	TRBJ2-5	CSVEEAVWETQYF
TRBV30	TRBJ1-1	CAWSVGGGAFF
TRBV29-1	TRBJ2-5	CSVEQTGQGSETQYF
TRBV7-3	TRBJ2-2	CASSPSVSTGELFF
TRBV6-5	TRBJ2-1	CASFTGASGCNEQFF
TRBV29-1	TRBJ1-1	CSVEAKTGGVLENTEAFF
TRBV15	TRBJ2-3	CATSREAGVTDTQYF
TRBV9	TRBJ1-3	CASSANRQGGNTIYF
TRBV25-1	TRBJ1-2	CASSDWRRGYTF
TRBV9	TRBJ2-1	CASSVTSGSHNEQFF
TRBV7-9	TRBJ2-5	CATQDYLETQYF
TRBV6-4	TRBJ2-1	CASSVGTSNNEQFF
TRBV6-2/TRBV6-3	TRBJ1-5	CASRSGGNQPQHF
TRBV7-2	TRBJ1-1	CASSLEVGGEAFF
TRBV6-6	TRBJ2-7	CASNPGQGNYEQYF
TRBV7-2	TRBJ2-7	CASSLHWTATYEQYF
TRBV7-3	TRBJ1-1	CASSLSADLNTEAFF
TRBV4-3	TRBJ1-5	CASSQDRGRSQPQHF
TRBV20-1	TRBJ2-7	CSAFRQGNSYEQYF
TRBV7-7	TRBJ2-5	CASSSGTGTQETQYF
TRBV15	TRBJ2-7	CATSSWDRGTYEQYF
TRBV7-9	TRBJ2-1	CASSLAADNEQFF
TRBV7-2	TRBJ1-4	CASSLMEGGELFF
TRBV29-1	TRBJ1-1	CSVEDLVSGGSGNTEAFF
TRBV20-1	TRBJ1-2	CSAFPGQGLNYGYTF
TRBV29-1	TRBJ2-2	CSFDGGAGTGELFF
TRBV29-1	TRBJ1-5	CSVGWGDQPQHF
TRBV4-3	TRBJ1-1	CASSQDEDSYTEAFF
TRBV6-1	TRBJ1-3	CASSEAGSGGNTIYF
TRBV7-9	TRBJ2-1	CASSSTSQGANYNEQFF
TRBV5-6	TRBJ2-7	CASSMGPSYEQYF
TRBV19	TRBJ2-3	CASSILAGGSTDTQYF
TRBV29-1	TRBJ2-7	CSVREGGEQYF
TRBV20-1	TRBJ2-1	CSARPLRGGTNEQFF
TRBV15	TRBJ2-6	CATSRDRSGANVLTF
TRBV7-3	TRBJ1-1	CASSSVPSTEAFF
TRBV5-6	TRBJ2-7	CASSLAGGEDYEQYF
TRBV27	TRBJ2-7	CASSPSFYEQYF
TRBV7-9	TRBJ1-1	CASSSSTGAMNTEAFF
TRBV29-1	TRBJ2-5	CSVEDSRGMAETQYF
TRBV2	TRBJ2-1	CASSQTGISYNEQFF
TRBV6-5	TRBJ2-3	CASSYSPVDTQYF
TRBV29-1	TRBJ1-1	CSVEQANLGTEAFF
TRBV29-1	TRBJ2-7	CSVEDGGPDEQYF
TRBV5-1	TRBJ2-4	CASSLRPGQIAKNIQYF
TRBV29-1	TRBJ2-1	CSVEVDNEQFF
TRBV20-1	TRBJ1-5	CSARDLGRGVSNQPQHF